One T cell receptor (beta chain) is described in this entry. This clonotype was detected only a few times. Its antigen remains undetermined. No qualities accompany the bases; no much larger clone lies one base away. Library creation used RACE. The run used a NextSeq 500. During library preparation, unique molecular identifiers were attached to individual cDNA molecules so that TCRs could be counted in a quantitative, reproducible way. Both TCR alpha and TCR beta chains were sequenced from each blood RNA sample. The study's own analysis went as follows. Samples had a median of roughly 87,000 TCRs, with a range from about 23,224 to 750,000. The Decombinator software suite was used to annotate V, J and CDR3 in the TCR reads. For PS versus PT1 abundance plots, all samples were subsampled to the same number of TCRs (28,000). Expanded TCRs were defined as absent before sensitization and observed at least eight times at the 2-week time point. The raw public data were reprocessed by TCRdb itself: fastp quality trimming at Q25, MiXCR clonotype calling, in-frame beta chains only. For every CDR3 protein sequence, its rows merge into one entry that carries the most common genes and DNA. The V and J calls, along with clone size, are taken from TCRdb and not from the paper's own processing. Recorded for this sample are approximately 97,000 distinct CDR3 sequences; around 25% of them occurred a single time. The ten biggest clones cover approximately 10% of the sample.

The data derive from a study of human T cells and chemical hapten exposure (dated by TCRdb to the early 2020s). Concerning the study at large: For sensitization, 2% DPC in acetone was applied to a 2 cm by 2 cm area of upper inner arm skin. Alopecia areata with under or over 50% scalp involvement, alopecia totalis and alopecia universalis were represented in the patient cohort, which was mostly female. Nearly 30 alopecia patients gave blood for TCR sequencing at one to four time points (pre-sensitization, 2, 6 and 24 weeks). Patch testing was performed on the upper back with Finn chambers containing 0.01% DPC, and the patch tests were scored after 6 days according to International Contact Dermatitis Research Group standards. This study followed changes in the peripheral blood TCR repertoire in vivo during primary and secondary sensitization of alopecia patients to the hapten diphenylcyclopropenone (DPC). Weekly therapeutic DPC doses were additionally applied to the scalp of patients throughout the approximately 24-week study period. Blood samples were taken from patients before sensitization (week 0) and at 2, 6 and about 24 weeks after DPC sensitization. Libraries were pooled for sequencing, and per-sample TCR yields varied mainly because of small differences in library volumes within the pool. Broad study findings and their caveats: Because every patient had alopecia, a presumed autoimmune disease, the patients' immune response might differ from that of healthy individuals. A positive correlation was found between the number of PT1 expanded TCRs and patch test score, with significance reached at thresholds 8, 16 and 32 but not 4. DPC sensitization did not change how many TCRs were above 1 in 1000 frequency, and no evidence was found of alterations in global repertoire structure. Expanded TCRs formed significantly more large CDR3 similarity clusters than pre-sensitization or healthy control sets, consistent with antigen-driven responses. After repeated subsampling, the strength of the expansion versus patch-test correlation and the threshold at which it became significant changed.

Explained via the paper, the time point label denotes: patch test 3, about 24 weeks after DPC sensitization. The sample's treatment or condition label, in plain terms: therapeutic diphenylcyclopropenone sensitization with weekly scalp DPC. Blood at each patch-test visit was drawn before the patch test was applied. Patients were considered eligible if aged 18 to 70, diagnosed with alopecia and deemed suitable for DPC therapy, and patients were excluded if pregnant. Total RNA was isolated from unfractionated whole blood collected in Tempus Blood RNA tubes. V is shortened by 5 bases, J by 6 bases, and the region joining them spans 26 bases. Via the germline V gene, CDR1 is SGHDN and CDR2 FVKESK. From cysteine to phenylalanine, the CDR3 is 18 amino acids long. The entry retains the CDR3 DNA only, 54 bases that are in frame from base 1.

This clonotype originated in a man in his forties or fifties with alopecia areata. Some clones in this sample may be carry-over from other donors' samples. The sequence links TRBV14 to TRBJ2-1; the D element could tentatively be TRBD1 or TRBD2, as 7 bases agree for each. The sequencing used whole blood, collected in connection with sensitization to the hapten diphenylcyclopropenone (DPC). The DNA sequence is as follows: TGTGCCAGCAGCGGCCAGGGGGGAGGTGGCGGGAGTCTCAATGAGCAGTTCTTC. Translated, it reads CASSGQGGGGGSLNEQFF.